This TCR beta chain is drawn from a study of T cell repertoires in cytomegalovirus infection. Using its own MiXCR run on the reads, TCRdb lists one record per CDR3 protein. Here the sample spans approximately 500,000 distinct CDR3 sequences, about 11% being singletons. The CDR3 runs to 20 residues. V lost 1 base, J lost 8 bases, and 30 bases lay in between. Germline V gene lookup returns CDR1 SEHNR and CDR2 FQNEAQ (reference sequence). In its sample, this clonotype was seen many times. Sequencing used PBMCs. The origin of this receptor is a human donor in good health (CMV status not recorded). Some clones in this sample may be carry-over from other donors' samples. The chain is built from TRBV7-9 and TRBJ1-5; D is uncertain. CDR3 nucleotides: TGTGCCAGCAGCTTAGGAGCTAGTGCCCGGCTAGACCAGGTGTGTGAGCCCCAGCATTTT. This codes for CASSLGASARLDQVCEPQHF.